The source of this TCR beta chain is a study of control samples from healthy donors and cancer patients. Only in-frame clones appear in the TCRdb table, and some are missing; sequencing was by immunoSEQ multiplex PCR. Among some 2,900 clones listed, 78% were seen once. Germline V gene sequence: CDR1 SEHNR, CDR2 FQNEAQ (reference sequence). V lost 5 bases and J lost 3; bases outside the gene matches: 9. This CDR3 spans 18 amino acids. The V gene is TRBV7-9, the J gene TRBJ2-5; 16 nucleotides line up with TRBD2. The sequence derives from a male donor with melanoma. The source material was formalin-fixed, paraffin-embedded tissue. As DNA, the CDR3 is TGTGCCAGCAGCAGGGGGACTAGCGGGAGGGCCGTCGAAGAGACCCAGTACTTC. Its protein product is CASSRGTSGRAVEETQYF.